This T cell receptor beta chain was retrieved from a study of blood T cell repertoires in COVID-19. Study-level information: Specimens from acute and convalescent COVID-19 originated in the United States, Italy and Spain. T cells, B-cell-depleted T cells, or PBMCs provided the cDNA or gDNA that served as material.

Original methodology: Estimation of nucleated cell counts relied on the amplification of reference gene primers. Profiled with immunoSEQ multiplex PCR; TCRdb holds only in-frame clones, not every one. D and trimming come from the DNA, and the V and J calls and clone size come from that table. The sample lists about 64,000 clones, roughly 84% seen once, with approximately 5.6% in the top ten. V lost 4 bases, J lost 0 bases, and 3 bases stayed unmatched. The CDR3 runs 16 residues. Germline assignment: CDR1 ENHRY and CDR2 SYGVKD. Sample: peripheral blood. This chain links TRBV10-3 with TRBJ2-1; 10 positions match TRBD2. The origin of this receptor is a woman aged 55 to 70 with acute or convalescent COVID-19. CDR3 nucleotide sequence: TGTGCCATCAGTGCGTCTAGCGGGGGCTCCTACAATGAGCAGTTCTTC. Translated, it gives CAISASSGGSYNEQFF.